Shown below are 18 T cell receptor beta chains from a single sample sequenced in a study of blood T cells in healthy people across ages. Combining a sample-barcoded 5' primer with a J-beta primer mix, a second PCR ran for about 6 to 11 cycles. TCRdb re-derived calls from the 5' RACE reads in MiXCR, one entry per CDR3 protein. The profile covers 1,300,000 or so distinct CDR3 sequences, with 45% to 70% appearing a single time and 6.5% to 8.5% taken by the ten largest. Sample: blood. The receptor source for this set is a man between 18 and 35 years old in good health.

The chain combines TRBV5-5 with TRBJ1-5; TRBD1 is a possible D gene (6 bases). The CDR3 consists of 15 residues. The germline V gene has CDR1 SGHKS and CDR2 YYEKEE (reference sequence). Between the trimmed V and J ends, which lost 5 bases and 4 bases, there was a span of 16 bases. The CDR3 nucleotides are TGTGCCAGCAGAAAAACAGGGAGCACTAATCAGCCCCAGCATTTT. Its translation is CASRKTGSTNQPQHF.

The chain carries TRBV5-1 and TRBJ2-5, with D possibly TRBD2 on 6 matching bases. The CDR3 extends over 13 amino acids. Trimming removed 9 bases from V and 4 bases from J, with 16 bases in between. Germline CDR1 is SGHRS and CDR2 is YFSETQ. DNA for the CDR3: TGCGCCACTCGACTAGTCGGTGGAGAGACCCAGTACTTC. This codes for CATRLVGGETQYF.

V and J are TRBV6-1 and TRBJ2-5; 9 bases are a match to TRBD2. This CDR3 has 17 residues. V was pared by 5 bases and J by 2 bases, with 12 bases of the junction left unmatched. CDR1 is MNHNS and CDR2 is SASEGT in the germline V gene. CDR3 coding DNA: TGTGCCAGCAGTCCGATGACTTTTCTAGCGGGACAAGAGACCCAGTACTTC. Translation: CASSPMTFLAGQETQYF.

The chain employs TRBV11-2 and TRBJ2-5, with D perhaps assigned TRBD1 or TRBD2 (5 bases each). This CDR3 region has 17 residues. CDR1 is SGHAT, CDR2 FQNNGV, per germline. V was shortened by 4 bases and J by 5 bases, with 23 bases between the two germline ends. This CDR3 reads CASSSPGGRALTETQYF. CDR3 bases: TGTGCCAGCAGCTCTCCTGGGGGAAGAGCCTTGACGGAGACCCAGTACTTC.

The chain couples TRBV4-1 to TRBJ1-5; 8 bases are shared with TRBD1. The germline V gene has CDR1 MGHRA and CDR2 YSYEKL. Losses at the gene ends were 0 bases for V and 2 bases for J; bases not matched to a gene: 12. The CDR3 extends over 19 amino acids. CDR3 DNA: TGCGCCAGCAGCCAAGAGGGCAGGGGGCGTTTTGCCGGCAATCAGCCCCAGCATTTT. It specifies CASSQEGRGRFAGNQPQHF.

This chain uses TRBV6-5 with TRBJ2-5; perhaps TRBD1 as D (5 bases). The CDR3 spans 13 residues. CDR1 and CDR2 (germline): MNHEY, SVGAGI. V was clipped by 6 bases and J by 0 bases, with 8 bases between them. CDR3 coding DNA: TGTGCCAGCAGCGACAGTGACCAAGAGACCCAGTACTTC. Its translation is CASSDSDQETQYF.

V is TRBV27 and J is TRBJ2-3; unclear D gene. The CDR3 is 13 amino acids. Germline V lookup: CDR1 MNHEY, CDR2 SMNVEV (reference sequence). The V end was cut by 8 bases, the J end by 1 base, with 10 bases between. In DNA form, the CDR3 reads TGTGCCAGCGCCAGCCTCGGCACAGATACGCAGTATTTT. Translation: CASASLGTDTQYF.

This clonotype was recorded many times. V gene TRBV12-3 or TRBV12-4 combines with J gene TRBJ2-7; D unclear. CDR3 size: 12 residues. The V end was cut by 3 bases, the J end by 4 bases, with 7 bases between. In DNA, the CDR3 is TGTGCCAGCAGTTTTGAGGAGTACGAGCAGTACTTC. Its translation: CASSFEEYEQYF.

In its sample, this clonotype was seen a few times. The chain couples TRBV5-6 to TRBJ1-6; D might be TRBD1 (6 bases). The CDR3 spans 13 residues. The germline V gene has CDR1 SGHDT and CDR2 YYEEEE. V gave up 4 bases and J gave up 7 bases, with 9 bases separating them. CDR3 loop: CASSQDSNSPLHF. The CDR3 region has the DNA TGTGCCAGCAGCCAGGACAGCAATTCACCCCTCCACTTT.

The V gene is TRBV7-9, the J gene TRBJ2-5, with 7 bases fitting TRBD1. The CDR3 consists of 16 residues. Trimming removed 5 bases from V and 11 bases from J; junction bases left unmatched: 20. Germline V CDR1 and CDR2: SEHNR, FQNEAQ (reference sequence). The CDR3 bases are TGTGCCAGCAGCGAACGGGACAGAGGCTCCTACAATGAGCAGTACTTC. It translates to CASSERDRGSYNEQYF.

This clonotype showed up just once. The chain links TRBV7-2 to TRBJ1-2, with 7 bases fitting TRBD1. CDR3 length: 15 amino acids. CDR1 and CDR2 (germline): SGHTA, FQGNSA. The junction had 12 bases not matched to a gene; V was cut back by 3 bases and J by 8 bases. The CDR3 protein is CASSLTGRQGWGYTF. DNA of the CDR3: TGTGCCAGCAGCTTGACTGGTAGACAGGGTTGGGGCTACACCTTC.

The V call is TRBV27, the J call TRBJ1-1, with a weak D call TRBD1 (6 bases). There are 16 residues in the CDR3. Between the trimmed V and J ends, which lost 5 bases and 1 base, there was a span of 17 bases. Germline CDR1 is MNHEY and CDR2 is SMNVEV (reference sequence). CDR3 nucleotides: TGTGCCAGCAGTCCCCATCGGACAGCCACGAACACTGAAGCTTTCTTT. This sequence encodes CASSPHRTATNTEAFF.

This chain links TRBV2 with TRBJ2-7; 7 bases are a match to TRBD2. The germline V gene has CDR1 SNHLY and CDR2 FYNNEI. The CDR3 covers 16 residues. With 3 bases clipped from V and 0 bases from J, the junction kept 8 bases outside the gene matches. CDR3 DNA sequence: TGTGCCAGCAGTGAGACCTTCGGGGGGTTCTCCTACGAGCAGTACTTC. It codes for CASSETFGGFSYEQYF.

This rearrangement joins TRBV25-1 to TRBJ2-5, with D possibly matching TRBD1 (6 bases). Gene TRBJ2-7 matches the end of the DNA better, so the J call may be wrong. The length of the CDR3 is 16 residues. Per the germline V gene, CDR1 is MGHDK and CDR2 is SYGVNS. DNA for the CDR3: TGTGCCAGCAGTGAAGGGTACAGGGCGGATTCCTACGAGCAGTACTTC. Amino acids: CASSEGYRADSYEQYF.

As for this clonotype: This may be a read error, as it is one base from a much larger clone. The chain is built from TRBV4-2 and TRBJ2-5, with 9 bases identical to TRBD2. Germline V lookup: CDR1 LGHNA, CDR2 YNFKEQ. The CDR3 contains 16 residues. The V segment lost 2 bases and the J segment 11 bases; nucleotides outside the gene matches: 15. As DNA, the CDR3 is TGTGCCAGCAGCCAAAATGGCGGGGGGGCTTTTGGTGAGCAGTACTTC. This encodes CASSQNGGGAFGEQYF.

This clonotype was counted only a few times. V is TRBV7-2 and J is TRBJ2-4; D is possibly TRBD2 (6 bases). The better agreement between TRBJ2-7 and the DNA end casts doubt on the J call. The CDR3 contains 11 residues. The germline V gene has CDR1 SGHTA and CDR2 FQGNSA. The CDR3 protein is CASSTGVEQYF. CDR3 nucleotide sequence: TGTGCCAGCAGTACGGGGGTCGAGCAGTACTTC.

The chain carries TRBV5-1 and TRBJ2-2; 7 bases agree with TRBD1. The CDR3 runs 15 residues. The V and J ends lost 0 bases and 4 bases, in that order; junction bases with no gene match: 3. Looked up from germline, CDR1 is SGHRS and CDR2 is YFSETQ. CDR3 in DNA: TGCGCCAGCAGCTTGGGGGCAGGGGGCACCGGGGAGCTGTTTTTT. It yields the protein CASSLGAGGTGELFF.

V is TRBV7-9 and J is TRBJ1-4; 11 bases map to TRBD1. CDR1 and CDR2 from the germline V gene are SEHNR and FQNEAQ (reference sequence). This CDR3 contains 15 residues. The V segment lost 6 bases and the J segment 5 bases; nucleotides outside the gene matches: 5. The CDR3 DNA is TGTGCCAGCAGGGGGACAGGGGGAAGGAATGAAAAACTGTTTTTT. It translates to CASRGTGGRNEKLFF.